Listed below are T cell receptor beta chains from one sample, sequenced in a study of identical twins. TCRdb processed the 5' RACE reads anew with MiXCR; each CDR3 protein has one entry. The sample has approximately 1.8 million distinct CDR3 sequences, more than 30% seen once; the top ten hold approximately 0.29%. Material for sequencing was cord blood. These receptors originate from a newborn girl in good health. The CDR3 runs from the conserved cysteine through the conserved F or W. A D gene is named only where the DNA matches it firmly.

cdr3_length	d_call	v_call	j_call	cdr3_aa
16	.	TRBV7-9	TRBJ2-1	CASSLVGSQDYNEQFF
16	TRBD1	TRBV14	TRBJ2-5	CASSHQRGLAYNEQYF
16	.	TRBV7-9	TRBJ1-1	CASSLVPGGGGTEAFF
18	.	TRBV3-1	TRBJ2-1	CASSQSLVGGFRINEQFF
15	TRBD2	TRBV9	TRBJ2-1	CASSSRGSSYNERFF
15	.	TRBV7-6	TRBJ2-7	CASSRGQGGMYEQYF
12	.	TRBV7-2	TRBJ1-4	CASSYDNEKLFF
15	.	TRBV10-3	TRBJ2-7	CAISPSAGELYEQYF
13	.	TRBV3-1	TRBJ1-6	CASSQAPQLTLHF
13	TRBD2	TRBV29-1	.	CSVGKRENNEQYF
12	TRBD2	TRBV20-1	TRBJ2-1	CSARGTRYEQFF
13	.	TRBV20-1	TRBJ2-1	CSARPGLHNEQFF
13	.	TRBV15	TRBJ1-5	CATSRGEVQPQHF
17	TRBD2	TRBV5-1	TRBJ2-3	CASSSFLAGRGTDTQYF
15	.	TRBV5-1	TRBJ2-7	CASSLAIDTFYEQYF
14	.	TRBV20-1	TRBJ2-1	CSARRVFSYNEQFF
15	.	TRBV24-1	TRBJ2-1	CATSDLSISYNEQFF
14	.	TRBV20-1	TRBJ2-7	CSARDPRVAYEQYF
15	.	TRBV12-3/TRBV12-4	TRBJ2-5	CASSPQDSGEETRYF
18	.	TRBV20-1	TRBJ2-3	CSARDWALLVSWGDTQYF
13	.	TRBV12-5	TRBJ2-1	CASGFGTNNEQFF
17	.	TRBV27	TRBJ2-6	CASSLSPLPSGANVLTF
15	.	TRBV20-1	TRBJ1-2	CSARGHGTLNHGYTF
18	.	TRBV13	TRBJ2-1	CASSFSRRSGAGYNEQFF
15	.	TRBV5-1	TRBJ1-1	CASSLGLGERTEAFF
14	.	TRBV12-3/TRBV12-4	TRBJ1-1	CASSLISVNTEAFF
14	.	TRBV2	TRBJ2-1	CASKDLLGHREQFF
14	TRBD1	TRBV20-1	TRBJ2-5	CSARPGTGSETQYF
14	.	TRBV28	TRBJ2-7	CASSSTLPSYEQYF
13	.	TRBV20-1	TRBJ1-6	CSARGPYNSPLHF
17	TRBD1	TRBV28	TRBJ1-5	CASSTTGNPYGNQPQHF
13	.	TRBV11-2	TRBJ1-2	CASSHRRTYGYTF
17	.	TRBV4-1	TRBJ2-1	CASSQAQWALTRNEQFF
16	TRBD2	TRBV20-1	TRBJ2-1	CSARAGLAGGDNEQFF
16	TRBD1	TRBV9	TRBJ1-4	CASSVASGHPGGKLFF
15	TRBD2	TRBV20-1	TRBJ2-1	CSAPLPGGMAAEQFF
14	.	TRBV7-2	.	CASSLGLVGNEQYF
14	.	TRBV20-1	TRBJ2-7	CSASGLGTFYEQYF
14	.	TRBV5-1	TRBJ2-7	CASSFGTHRDEQYF
14	.	TRBV7-2	TRBJ2-7	CASSLVAGYYEQYF
14	TRBD2	TRBV20-1	TRBJ2-7	CSARYSGRAAEQYF
15	TRBD1	TRBV25-1	TRBJ1-2	CASSGMTDRVYGYTF
14	.	TRBV3-1	TRBJ1-4	CASSTRLSNEKLFF
16	.	TRBV11-2	TRBJ1-1	CASRAALGGRDTEAFF
15	.	TRBV7-2	TRBJ2-7	CASRQQGSKTYEQYF
11	TRBD1	TRBV29-1	TRBJ2-7	CSGRTGYEQYF
14	.	TRBV20-1	TRBJ2-1	CSAVDTLTRNEQFF
13	.	TRBV18	TRBJ2-7	CASSPAHGYEQYF
12	TRBD1	TRBV3-1	TRBJ1-1	CASSQYRGEAFF
13	.	TRBV18	TRBJ1-6	CASSPSGNSPLHF
17	TRBD2	TRBV18	TRBJ2-1	CASSSLGTSGRANEQFF
19	TRBD2	TRBV14	TRBJ2-4	CASSQDSASGRAAKNIQYF
15	TRBD1	TRBV12-3/TRBV12-4	TRBJ2-5	CACSFSARGQVGQYF
14	.	TRBV24-1	TRBJ2-1	CATSDPSRANEQFF
16	TRBD1	TRBV7-2	TRBJ2-2	CASSLIPFRGTGELFF